This is a list of T cell receptor beta chains from one sample in a study of shared clonotypes between healthy human individuals. The table came from immunoSEQ multiplex PCR; TCRdb's copy has only in-frame clones and leaves some out. The profile shows approximately 940,000 clones, about 80% of them singletons. Sequences were obtained from memory CD4+ T cells sorted from blood. These receptors were taken from a man younger than 35 in good health. Each CDR3 is given with its conserved first and last residue. A D gene is named only where the DNA matches it firmly. Some rows have no size entry. The others give once, few or many, or a class for an expanded clone.

D gene	clone size	CDR3 length	J gene	V gene	CDR3 DNA	CDR3 protein
-	-	13	TRBJ2-1	TRBV30	TGTGCCTGGACGGCCGAGGTCTACAATGAGCAGTTCTTC	CAWTAEVYNEQFF
-	-	15	TRBJ2-3	TRBV4-3	TGCGCCAGCAGCCAACGAAATCTAGCAATAGATACGCAGTATTTT	CASSQRNLAIDTQYF
-	-	15	TRBJ2-7	TRBV4-1	TGCGCCAGCAGCCAAGACCGGGCAGGGGTCTACGAGCAGTACTTC	CASSQDRAGVYEQYF
-	few	14	TRBJ1-1	TRBV13	TGTGCCAGCAGCTTAGGACAGAGGAACACTGAAGCTTTCTTT	CASSLGQRNTEAFF
-	-	20	TRBJ1-4	TRBV30	TGTGCCTGGAGCGGCCGTTCTCTCCAGGGGACCCCATGGGATAATGAAAAACTGTTTTTT	CAWSGRSLQGTPWDNEKLFF
-	-	11	TRBJ2-7	TRBV6-6	TGTGCCAGCAGTTACCAGGCAGAGCAGTACTTC	CASSYQAEQYF
TRBD1	once	14	TRBJ1-4	TRBV5-1	TGCGCCAGCAGCTTGGCCGGGACAGAGGAAAAACTGTTTTTT	CASSLAGTEEKLFF
-	-	14	TRBJ2-7	TRBV7-2	TGTGCCAGCAGCTTGGTCCGGGGAGGGGGCGAGCAGTACTTC	CASSLVRGGGEQYF
-	few	14	TRBJ2-7	TRBV6-1	TGTGCCAGCAGGCCGGCAGGGAGCTCCTACGAGCAGTACTTC	CASRPAGSSYEQYF
TRBD1	-	15	TRBJ1-5	TRBV6-1	TGTGCCAGCAGGGGGGGACAGGAATTTGGACAGCCCCAGCATTTT	CASRGGQEFGQPQHF
-	-	14	TRBJ2-5	TRBV6-1	TGTGCCAGCAGGCGGGACGGAGCAACAGAGACCCAGTACTTC	CASRRDGATETQYF
-	-	15	TRBJ2-7	TRBV6-5	TGTGCCAGCAGTTACTCGGGGCGGAGCTCCTACGAGCAGTACTTC	CASSYSGRSSYEQYF
-	-	14	TRBJ1-1	TRBV5-1	TGCGCCAGCAGCTTAGGGGAGATCGGCACTGAAGCTTTCTTT	CASSLGEIGTEAFF
-	-	14	TRBJ2-3	TRBV18	TGTGCCAGCTCACCCATCCGGAGCACAGATACGCAGTATTTT	CASSPIRSTDTQYF